This record covers a single T cell receptor (beta chain). This sample was included in a study of shared T cell receptors in the human thymus. Libraries were prepared by immunoSEQ multiplex PCR; TCRdb keeps only in-frame clonotypes and omits some of them. This repertoire shows about 660,000 clones, approximately 89% found once; its top ten account for approximately 0.0097%. V was trimmed by 6 bases and J by 7 bases, leaving 10 bases between them. The germline gives CDR1 MGHRA, CDR2 YSYEKL. The CDR3 runs to 13 residues. The sample was also linked to a second study, of human thymus T cells. That paper notes: Resected material from corrective heart surgery provided the thymus tissue analysed. An apparent bias in V and J gene usage was seen in thymic and blood repertoires.

Sequenced: thymocytes. The rearrangement links TRBV4-1 to TRBJ1-6, with D uncertain. This receptor was taken from a boy under two years old with a congenital heart defect. The CDR3, as DNA: TGCGCCAGCAGTACGGGGAGGAATTCACCCCTCCACTTT. This codes for CASSTGRNSPLHF.